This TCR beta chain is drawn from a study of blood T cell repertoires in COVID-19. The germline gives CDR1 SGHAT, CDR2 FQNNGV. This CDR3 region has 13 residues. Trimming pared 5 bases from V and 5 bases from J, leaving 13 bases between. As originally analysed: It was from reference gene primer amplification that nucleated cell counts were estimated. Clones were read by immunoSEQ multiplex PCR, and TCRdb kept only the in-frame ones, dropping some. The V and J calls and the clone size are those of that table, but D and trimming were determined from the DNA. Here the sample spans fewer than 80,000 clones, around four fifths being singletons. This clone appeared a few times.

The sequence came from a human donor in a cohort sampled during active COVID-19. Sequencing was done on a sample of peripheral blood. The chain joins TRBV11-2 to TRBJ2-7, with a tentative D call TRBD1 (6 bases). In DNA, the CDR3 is TGTGCCAGCAGCCCACAGGGTAGAAACGAGCAGTACTTC. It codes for CASSPQGRNEQYF.